The source of this T cell receptor beta chain is a study of cytomegalovirus exposure and HLA in healthy donors. The PCR was carried out with 60 Vbeta primers and 13 Jbeta primers. Profiling relied on immunoSEQ multiplex PCR, and the TCRdb table lists in-frame clones only, not all of them. The repertoire shows 45,000 to 55,000 clones; the top ten hold more than 9.5%. Germline CDR1 reads SGDLS; CDR2 reads YYNGEE. This CDR3 region has 14 residues. Trimming cost V 4 bases and J 5 bases; bases outside gene matches: 5. Sample: PBMCs. The V and J genes are TRBV9 and TRBJ1-1, with 10 bases aligning to TRBD1. The TCR originated in a woman aged 45 to 65 in good health and CMV-seropositive. This CDR3 reads CASSLWTGGTEAFF. In DNA form, the CDR3 reads TGTGCCAGCAGCCTCTGGACAGGGGGTACTGAAGCTTTCTTT. The full variable domain, in which reference TRBV9 and TRBJ1-1 provide the parts outside the CDR3, is DSGVTQTPKHLITATGQRVTLRCSPRSGDLSVYWYQQSLDQGLQFLIQYYNGEERAKGNILERFSAQQFPDLHSELNLSSLELGDSALYFCASSLWTGGTEAFFGQGTRLTVV.